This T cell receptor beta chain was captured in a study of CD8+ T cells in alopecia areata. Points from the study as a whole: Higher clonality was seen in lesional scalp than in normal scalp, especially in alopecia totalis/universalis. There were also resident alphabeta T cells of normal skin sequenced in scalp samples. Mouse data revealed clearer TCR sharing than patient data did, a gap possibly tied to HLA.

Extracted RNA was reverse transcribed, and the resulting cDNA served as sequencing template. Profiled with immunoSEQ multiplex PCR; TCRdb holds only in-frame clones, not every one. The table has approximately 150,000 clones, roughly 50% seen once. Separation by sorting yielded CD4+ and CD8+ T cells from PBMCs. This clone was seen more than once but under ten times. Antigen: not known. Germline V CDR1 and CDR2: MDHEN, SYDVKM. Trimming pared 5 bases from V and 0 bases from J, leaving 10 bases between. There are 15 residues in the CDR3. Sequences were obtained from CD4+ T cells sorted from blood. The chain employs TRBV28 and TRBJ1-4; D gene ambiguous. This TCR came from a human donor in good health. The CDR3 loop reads CASSTPAATNEKLFF. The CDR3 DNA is TGTGCCAGCAGTACCCCGGCTGCAACTAATGAAAAACTGTTTTTT.